This record looks at one T cell receptor (beta chain) sequence and its context. The antigen is not known. These data belong to a study of CD8 T cells in Susac syndrome. This CDR3 has 17 residues. CDR1 and CDR2 from the germline V gene are SGHVS and FNYEAQ. The V gene end was trimmed by 5 bases and the J gene end by 1 base; junction bases not matched to a gene: 11. Overall study findings and caveats: The study's TCR sequencing and HLA analysis covered a relatively small number of individuals, and the study acknowledged this.

In contrast to the negatively isolated CD8+ and CD4+ T cells, TEMRA cells were FACS-enriched. The RNA, about 0.5 to 1 ug, was put through reverse transcription using random hexamers. MiXCR was run by TCRdb on the immunoSEQ multiplex PCR reads, yielding one entry per CDR3 protein. The sample yields 150,000 to 180,000 distinct CDR3 sequences, approximately 95% seen once. This receptor was obtained from a human donor with Susac syndrome. The sample was CD4+ T cells from PBMCs. The V call is TRBV7-6, the J call TRBJ1-5; 7 bases align to TRBD1. As DNA, the CDR3 is TGTGCCAGCAGCCCAGAACAGGGGTTTGGGAGCAATCAGCCCCAGCATTTT. Translated, it gives CASSPEQGFGSNQPQHF.